The 30 T cell receptor beta chains given below trace back to one sample, sequenced in a study of identical twins. TCRdb reanalysed the 5' RACE reads using MiXCR and keeps one entry per CDR3 protein. The sample holds hundreds of thousands of distinct CDR3 sequences, about 18% seen once. A further study also used this sample, focusing on T cells expressing NK-cell markers.

The specimen was PBMCs. The receptors were sampled from a woman aged 18-29 years in good health.

The chain is built from TRBV5-1 and TRBJ2-1; TRBD1 might be the D (6 bases). The CDR3 loop spans 14 amino acids. The germline gives CDR1 SGHRS, CDR2 YFSETQ. V shed 3 bases and J shed 5 bases, with 12 bases lying between them. This CDR3 is CASSWGPGNNEQFF. CDR3 DNA sequence: TGCGCCAGCAGCTGGGGGCCAGGAAACAATGAGCAGTTCTTC. The whole variable domain, filled in from reference TRBV5-1 and TRBJ2-1, reads KAGVTQTPRYLIKTRGQQVTLSCSPISGHRSVSWYQQTPGQGLQFLFEYFSETQRNKGNFPGRFSGRQFSNSRSEMNVSTLELGDSALYLCASSWGPGNNEQFFGPGTRLTVL.

This clonotype occurred a few times. The chain carries TRBV5-1 and TRBJ1-1, with TRBD1 matching over 7 bases. V was clipped by 4 bases and J by 3 bases; unmatched bases: 12. From germline, CDR1 is SGHRS and CDR2 YFSETQ. The CDR3 has 16 residues. CDR3 protein: CASSKSRDSGYTEAFF. CDR3 coding DNA: TGCGCCAGCAGCAAGTCCCGGGACAGCGGTTACACTGAAGCTTTCTTT.

This chain links TRBV20-1 with TRBJ2-1; a weak D match, TRBD2 (6 bases). The CDR3 spans 13 residues. The V end was cut by 3 bases, the J end by 5 bases, with 11 bases between. The germline V gene encodes CDR1 DFQATT and CDR2 SNEGSKA (reference sequence). The CDR3 region has the DNA TGCAGTGCTAGCGGGAGACAAGACAATGAGCAGTTCTTC. Its protein product is CSASGRQDNEQFF.

The chain links TRBV6-5 to TRBJ1-2, with D possibly TRBD1 on 5 matching bases. The CDR3 is 16 residues long. Per the germline V gene, CDR1 is MNHEY and CDR2 is SVGAGI. The V gene lost 0 bases and the J gene lost 4 bases, with 15 bases spanning the gap. The CDR3 sequence: CASSYSSRPQGYGYTF. The CDR3 DNA is TGTGCCAGCAGTTACTCGTCGCGTCCTCAGGGCTATGGCTACACCTTC.

V gene TRBV27 combines with J gene TRBJ2-1, with TRBD2 as a possible D gene (6 bases). The germline V and J ends were trimmed by 4 bases and 2 bases, with 9 bases remaining between them. The V gene's germline CDR1 is MNHEY and CDR2 SMNVEV (reference sequence). The CDR3 loop spans 14 amino acids. CDR3 nucleotides: TGTGCCAGCAGTTCGGGGGATGCCTACAATGAGCAGTTCTTC. Translating gives CASSSGDAYNEQFF.

This clonotype was counted only a few times. This chain joins TRBV5-1 and TRBJ2-7, with 7 bases that match TRBD1. With V trimmed by 2 bases and J by 4 bases, 6 bases remained unmatched. CDR3 length equals 14 residues. Germline assignment: CDR1 SGHRS and CDR2 YFSETQ. CDR3 nucleotides: TGCGCCAGCAGCTTAAAGGACAGGTTTTACGAGCAGTACTTC. As protein: CASSLKDRFYEQYF.

The V call is TRBV29-1, the J call TRBJ1-2, with 8 bases fitting TRBD1. This CDR3 has 13 amino acids. The germline CDR1 and CDR2 sequences are SQVTM and ANQGSEA. V lost 6 bases and J lost 3; bases outside the gene matches: 6. The CDR3 loop reads CSVQGDQDYGYTF. CDR3 sequence (DNA): TGCAGCGTACAGGGGGACCAGGACTATGGCTACACCTTC.

The CDR3 DNA reads TGCAGCGCATCCGGGACCGCATTGGAGACCCAGTACTTC. It translates to CSASGTALETQYF. V and J are TRBV29-1 and TRBJ2-5; D is perhaps TRBD1 or TRBD2 (5 bases each). Germline V CDR1 and CDR2: SQVTM, ANQGSEA. Trimming left V 7 bases short and J 5 bases short, with 17 bases between. The CDR3 runs 13 residues.

In its sample, this clonotype was seen a few times. The rearrangement joins TRBV3-1 to TRBJ2-1; a possible D gene is TRBD1 (5 bases). Germline V gene data show CDR1 as LGHDT and CDR2 as YNNKEL (reference sequence). The CDR3 covers 16 residues. Trimming took 1 base from V and 5 from J, leaving 15 bases between them. The CDR3 spells CASSQGIGWTNNEQFF. The CDR3 DNA follows: TGTGCCAGCAGCCAAGGTATCGGGTGGACAAACAATGAGCAGTTCTTC.

The CDR3 reads CASRLPPGELFF. The CDR3 region has the DNA TGTGCCAGCAGACTGCCTCCCGGGGAGCTGTTTTTT. The chain uses TRBV12-3 or TRBV12-4 and TRBJ2-2; D uncertain. The CDR3 length is 12 residues. Trimming removed 6 bases from V and 6 bases from J, with 8 bases in between.

This sequence joins TRBV9 and TRBJ2-1; D remains ambiguous. Trimming pared 2 bases from V and 3 bases from J, leaving 12 bases between. Germline values: CDR1 SGDLS, CDR2 YYNGEE. This CDR3 spans 15 amino acids. CDR3 nucleotide sequence: TGTGCCAGCAGCGTCGAACCAGCCCGCTACAATGAGCAGTTCTTC. Its translation: CASSVEPARYNEQFF.

V usage is TRBV9 and J usage is TRBJ2-6; D is ambiguous. The germline V and J ends were trimmed by 6 bases and 1 base, with 8 bases remaining between them. Germline V gene lookup returns CDR1 SGDLS and CDR2 YYNGEE. The CDR3 consists of 14 residues. The CDR3 region is CASNHPSGANVLTF. The DNA for the CDR3 is TGTGCCAGCAACCACCCATCTGGGGCCAACGTCCTGACTTTC.

In this sample, this clonotype turned up many times. CDR3 in amino acids: CASSLRYGANVLTF. CDR3 in DNA: TGTGCCAGCAGTTTGCGGTATGGGGCCAACGTCCTGACTTTC. V gene TRBV5-6 combines with J gene TRBJ2-6; the D is unclear. Germline loops: CDR1 SGHDT, CDR2 YYEEEE. Trimming shortened V by 5 bases and J by 3 bases, and 9 bases separated the two germline ends. The CDR3 is 14 residues long.

This clonotype was seen only a few times. The chain joins TRBV5-1 to TRBJ2-7, with TRBD1 matching over 8 bases. Germline V gene data show CDR1 as SGHRS and CDR2 as YFSETQ. Trimming removed 0 bases from V and 13 bases from J; junction bases left unmatched: 3. This CDR3 is built from 11 residues. In nucleotides, the CDR3 is TGCGCCAGCAGCTTGGCGGACAGGGTTTACTTC. Translating it yields CASSLADRVYF.

This clonotype was seen ten or more times. The chain is built from TRBV20-1 and TRBJ2-1; 7 bases line up with TRBD2. The trim removed 6 bases at V and 8 bases at J, leaving 13 bases unmatched. The V gene's germline CDR1 is DFQATT and CDR2 SNEGSKA (reference sequence). The CDR3 extends over 14 amino acids. The CDR3 region has the DNA TGCAGTGCCAAGAATACCGGGAGGAATGATGAGCAGTTCTTC. This encodes CSAKNTGRNDEQFF.

This clonotype has only a few counts. The rearrangement links TRBV7-2 to TRBJ2-1, with no clear D. This CDR3 region has 15 residues. Per the germline V gene, CDR1 is SGHTA and CDR2 is FQGNSA. The V and J ends lost 4 bases and 0 bases respectively, with 10 bases between them. For the CDR3, the DNA is TGTGCCAGCAGCTATACATCCTCCTCCTACAATGAGCAGTTCTTC. Translation gives CASSYTSSSYNEQFF.

The chain carries TRBV7-9 and TRBJ2-7, with 9 bases identical to TRBD2. The CDR3 covers 15 residues. CDR1 is SEHNR, CDR2 FQNEAQ, per germline (reference sequence). Losses at the gene ends were 1 base for V and 3 bases for J; bases not matched to a gene: 4. CDR3 sequence (DNA): TGTGCCAGCAGCTTAGTTCCTAGCGGGAACTACGAGCAGTACTTC. Encoded protein: CASSLVPSGNYEQYF.

V gene TRBV4-2 combines with J gene TRBJ2-4; a possible D gene is TRBD2 (5 bases). The germline CDR1 and CDR2 sequences are LGHNA and YNFKEQ. The CDR3 runs to 13 residues. With 8 bases removed from V and 6 bases from J, the gap between germline ends came to 14 bases. The CDR3: CASAGLRGNIQYF. Written as DNA, the CDR3 is TGTGCCAGCGCCGGCCTACGGGGAAACATTCAGTACTTC.

This clonotype was observed a few times. This chain uses TRBV4-3 with TRBJ2-3, with D possibly TRBD2 on 5 matching bases. With 4 bases removed from V and 6 bases from J, the gap between germline ends came to 11 bases. CDR1 and CDR2 (germline): LGHNA, YSLEER. CDR3 length equals 13 residues. CDR3 protein: CASSPPRRDTQYF. The CDR3 nucleotides are TGCGCCAGCAGCCCGCCAAGGAGGGATACGCAGTATTTT.

This sequence joins TRBV7-2 and TRBJ1-1, with D hard to call. Trimming shortened V by 1 base and J by 4 bases, and 13 bases separated the two germline ends. This CDR3 region has 15 residues. CDR1 and CDR2 from the germline V gene are SGHTA and FQGNSA. The CDR3 nucleotides are TGTGCCAGCAGCTTAGTTAAAAACAGAGGCACTGAAGCTTTCTTT. This encodes CASSLVKNRGTEAFF.

The table lists this clonotype with many counts. This chain's CDR3 is CASSQYPNTEAFF. Here the CDR3 DNA reads TGTGCCAGCAGCCAATATCCGAACACTGAAGCTTTCTTT. The chain couples TRBV3-1 to TRBJ1-1, with unresolved D. The CDR3 extends over 13 amino acids. Trimming pared 2 bases from V and 1 base from J, leaving 5 bases between. Germline CDR1 reads LGHDT; CDR2 reads YNNKEL (reference sequence).

The CDR3 loop reads CASSFTAVNEKLFF. In DNA, the CDR3 is TGTGCCAGCAGTTTCACGGCAGTTAATGAAAAACTGTTTTTT. The chain combines TRBV12-3 or TRBV12-4 with TRBJ1-4; D unclear. V was cut by 3 bases and J by 4 bases, with 9 bases left in between. The CDR3 is made up of 14 amino acids.

The chain links TRBV5-1 to TRBJ1-1; possibly TRBD1 for D (6 bases). The germline gives CDR1 SGHRS, CDR2 YFSETQ. There are 13 residues in the CDR3. Trimming left V 4 bases short and J 5 bases short, with 12 bases between. CDR3 sequence: CASSAVGGTEAFF. The CDR3 DNA follows: TGCGCCAGCAGCGCAGTAGGGGGTACTGAAGCTTTCTTT. Supplemented by reference TRBV5-1 and TRBJ1-1, the full variable domain reads KAGVTQTPRYLIKTRGQQVTLSCSPISGHRSVSWYQQTPGQGLQFLFEYFSETQRNKGNFPGRFSGRQFSNSRSEMNVSTLELGDSALYLCASSAVGGTEAFFGQGTRLTVV.

The V and J genes are TRBV6-2 or TRBV6-3 and TRBJ2-3; D possibly corresponds to TRBD2 (6 bases). The CDR3 is made up of 12 amino acids. Germline CDR1 is MNHEY and CDR2 is SVGEGT. V was shortened by 6 bases and J by 3 bases, with 7 bases between the two germline ends. The CDR3 spells CASRGRTDTQYF. The CDR3 DNA sequence: TGTGCCAGCAGAGGGAGGACAGATACGCAGTATTTT.

The V gene is TRBV20-1, the J gene TRBJ2-7; D might be TRBD1 or TRBD2, each matching 5 bases. Germline lookup yields CDR1 DFQATT and CDR2 SNEGSKA (reference sequence). V dropped 0 bases and J dropped 3 bases, with 12 bases sitting between them. This CDR3 comprises 14 residues. CDR3 sequence (DNA): TGCAGTGCTAGAGATCCCGGGACCTACTACGAGCAGTACTTC. Translating gives CSARDPGTYYEQYF.

The chain employs TRBV10-2 and TRBJ2-1, with 10 nucleotides matching TRBD2. The CDR3 has 15 residues. J gave up 4 bases and V 4 bases, and 4 bases lay outside the gene matches. Per the germline V gene, CDR1 is WSHSY and CDR2 is SAAADI. This chain's CDR3 is CASSASGGGYNEQFF. In nucleotides, the CDR3 is TGCGCCAGCAGTGCAAGCGGGGGGGGGTACAATGAGCAGTTCTTC.

CDR3 DNA: TGTGCCAGCAGCTACGGGGGCGGAGAGGGCTATACGCAGTATTTT. Its protein is CASSYGGGEGYTQYF. The chain couples TRBV7-9 to TRBJ2-3; tentatively, D is TRBD1 or TRBD2 (6 bases each). The CDR3 has 15 residues. Trimming stripped 4 bases from V and 7 bases from J, with 18 bases between. Germline CDR1 is SEHNR and CDR2 is FQNEAQ (reference sequence).

This rearrangement joins TRBV7-2 to TRBJ1-2; 7 bases map to TRBD1. This CDR3 comprises 13 residues. Germline CDR1 SGHTA, CDR2 FQGNSA. Trimming cost V 5 bases and J 6 bases; bases outside gene matches: 6. The CDR3 spells CASSPGQVNGYTF. The CDR3 bases are TGTGCCAGCAGCCCCGGACAGGTTAATGGCTACACCTTC.

This clonotype was observed a handful of times. The V gene is TRBV12-3 or TRBV12-4, the J gene TRBJ2-5, with 8 positions matching TRBD1. V trimming: 6 bases; J trimming: 4 bases; junction bases outside the gene matches: 10. This CDR3 contains 15 residues. CDR3 DNA: TGTGCCAGCAGGGAACAGACAGGGGAAGGAGAGACCCAGTACTTC. Residues: CASREQTGEGETQYF.

This chain links TRBV5-6 with TRBJ2-3; a possible D gene is TRBD1 (6 bases). The CDR3 loop spans 13 amino acids. Germline V gene sequence: CDR1 SGHDT, CDR2 YYEEEE. Trimming removed 4 bases from V and 4 bases from J, with 10 bases in between. The CDR3 region has the DNA TGTGCCAGCAGCACATACAGGGCAGATACGCAGTATTTT. This translates into CASSTYRADTQYF.